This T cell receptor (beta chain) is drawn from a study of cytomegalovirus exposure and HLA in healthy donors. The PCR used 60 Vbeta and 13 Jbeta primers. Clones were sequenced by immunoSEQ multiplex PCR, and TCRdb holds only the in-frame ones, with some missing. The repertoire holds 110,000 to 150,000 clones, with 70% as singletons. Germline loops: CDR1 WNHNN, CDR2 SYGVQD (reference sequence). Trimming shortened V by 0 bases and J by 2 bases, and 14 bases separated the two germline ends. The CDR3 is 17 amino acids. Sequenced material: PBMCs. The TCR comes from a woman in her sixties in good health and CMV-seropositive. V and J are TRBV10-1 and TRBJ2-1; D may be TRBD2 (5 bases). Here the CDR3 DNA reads TGCGCCAGCAGTGAGTCGCTGGGAGTAGGTACCTACAATGAGCAGTTCTTC. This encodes CASSESLGVGTYNEQFF.